A single sample is the source of the 3 T cell receptor beta chains below, sequenced in a study of cytomegalovirus exposure and HLA in healthy donors (dated 2017 in TCRdb). Receptor amplification or capture employed the immunoSEQ multiplex PCR assay. The multiplex PCR relied on a mix of 60 forward primers for TCR Vbeta segments and 13 reverse primers for TCR Jbeta segments. The clones in this table, taken by TCRdb from immuneACCESS, are in-frame only. Not every clone is retained; where verified, under half of the shortfall comes from an unresolved V gene, and the cause of the rest is unknown. The sample table shows 90,000 to 100,000 clones, and 55% to 75% are seen once. Roughly 2.7% of the sample is taken by the ten largest. Sequencing was carried out using PBMCs. All receptors come from a middle-aged man in good health and CMV-seronegative.

This sequence joins TRBV5-1 and TRBJ2-6; no clear D. Trimming left V 5 bases short and J 0 bases short, with 6 bases between. CDR3 length equals 14 residues. CDR1 and CDR2 from the germline V gene are SGHRS and YFSETQ. DNA for the CDR3: TGCGCCAGCAGGCGGATCTCTGGGGCCAACGTCCTGACTTTC. As protein: CASRRISGANVLTF.

This chain connects TRBV7-9 to TRBJ1-5; 9 bases are a match to TRBD1. In germline, CDR1 is SEHNR, CDR2 FQNEAQ (reference sequence). This CDR3 comprises 16 residues. V was pared by 5 bases and J by 1 base, with 6 bases of the junction left unmatched. The chain's CDR3 is CASSDGQGLSNQPQHF. The DNA of the CDR3 is TGTGCCAGCAGCGACGGACAGGGGTTGAGCAATCAGCCCCAGCATTTT.

This chain joins TRBV27 and TRBJ2-5, with 8 bases lining up with TRBD2. The CDR3 consists of 15 residues. V was clipped by 4 bases and J by 5 bases; unmatched bases: 9. Per germline, CDR1 MNHEY and CDR2 SMNVEV (reference sequence). For the CDR3, the DNA is TGTGCCAGCAGTTCCCTCGGGGGGGCGGGGGAGACCCAGTACTTC. Translated, it gives CASSSLGGAGETQYF.